Listed below are T cell receptor beta chains from one sample, sequenced in a study of blood T cell repertoires in COVID-19. Produced via immunoSEQ multiplex PCR; TCRdb's table is partial and in-frame only. This table has 350,000 or so clones, around nine tenths appearing once. The sequencing sample was made of PBMCs or T cells enriched from blood (not recorded which). The source of these receptors is a woman aged 25 to 39 who had been exposed to COVID-19. CDR3s include the opening cysteine and the closing phenylalanine or tryptophan. D genes are given only for firm matches. Clone size is stated in some rows and not others, as once, few, many or a class when expanded.

v_call	clone_size	d_call	j_call	cdr3_aa	cdr3_nt
TRBV21-1	-	-	TRBJ2-2	CASSRRSREDTGELFF	TGTGCCAGCAGCCGCAGGTCTCGGGAGGACACCGGGGAGCTGTTTTTT
TRBV5-1	-	-	TRBJ1-2	CASSLGGSHYGYTF	TGCGCCAGCAGCTTGGGGGGCAGCCACTATGGCTACACCTTC
TRBV5-1	-	TRBD2	TRBJ2-1	CASSFGDYTLVDEQFF	TGCGCCAGCAGCTTTGGGGACTATACTTTGGTCGATGAGCAGTTCTTC
TRBV4-1	-	TRBD2	TRBJ2-7	CASSPSGGPLYEQYF	TGCGCCAGCAGCCCGTCGGGGGGTCCCCTCTACGAGCAGTACTTC
TRBV30	-	-	TRBJ2-7	CAWSVQGGSYYEQYF	TGTGCCTGGAGTGTACAAGGAGGGAGCTACTACGAGCAGTACTTC
TRBV2	-	TRBD1	TRBJ2-7	CASSEGQGAYEQYF	TGTGCCAGCAGTGAAGGACAGGGAGCCTACGAGCAGTACTTC
TRBV5-1	-	TRBD1	TRBJ2-7	CASSSEGRGLDEQYF	TGCGCCAGCAGCTCCGAGGGCAGGGGGCTCGACGAGCAGTACTTC
TRBV29-1	-	TRBD2	TRBJ2-3	CSVRLAGVSILTDTQYF	TGCAGCGTTAGACTAGCGGGGGTATCTATCCTCACAGATACGCAGTATTTT
TRBV7-6	-	TRBD2	TRBJ2-1	CASSPSSGRYNEQFF	TGTGCCAGCAGCCCCTCTAGCGGGAGATACAATGAGCAGTTCTTC
TRBV7-9	-	-	TRBJ1-4	CASSPPGAAEKLFF	TGTGCCAGCAGTCCGCCAGGCGCTGCGGAAAAACTGTTTTTT
TRBV5-1	-	-	TRBJ1-1	CASSLFPTGDTEAFF	TGCGCCAGCAGCTTGTTTCCTACGGGGGACACTGAAGCTTTCTTT
TRBV7-9	-	TRBD1	TRBJ1-1	CASSNRQGPNTEAFF	TGTGCCAGCAGCAACAGACAGGGACCAAACACTGAAGCTTTCTTT
TRBV7-3	-	TRBD1	TRBJ1-1	CASSSGTGAEAFF	TGTGCCAGCAGCTCAGGGACAGGAGCCGAAGCTTTCTTT
TRBV11-2	-	-	TRBJ2-7	CASSLAGSGDSDRYEQYF	TGTGCCAGCAGCTTAGCCGGATCGGGCGACAGCGATAGATACGAGCAGTACTTC
TRBV15	-	TRBD2	TRBJ2-1	CATSRDRLAGGYQFF	TGTGCCACCAGCAGAGATCGACTAGCGGGAGGATACCAGTTCTTC
TRBV19	-	-	TRBJ1-4	CASSIPGQNEKLFF	TGTGCCAGTAGTATCCCCGGACAAAATGAAAAACTGTTTTTT
TRBV5-1	-	TRBD2	TRBJ2-7	CASSLAAAGTPYEQYF	TGCGCCAGCAGCTTGGCCGCAGCGGGGACCCCCTACGAGCAGTACTTC
TRBV5-1	-	-	TRBJ1-2	CASSLVAGSGYTF	TGCGCCAGCAGCTTGGTGGCAGGGTCTGGCTACACCTTC
TRBV3-1/TRBV3-2	-	TRBD1	TRBJ2-1	CASSMGTGQVDNEQFF	TGTGCCAGCAGCATGGGAACGGGACAGGTCGACAATGAGCAGTTCTTC
TRBV12-5	-	-	TRBJ2-2	CASNVAGGTGELFF	TGTGCTAGTAATGTTGCAGGGGGGACCGGGGAGCTGTTTTTT
TRBV9	-	-	TRBJ2-1	CASSVGSGLHGGAFF	TGTGCCAGCAGCGTAGGGTCGGGACTTCATGGAGGTGCGTTCTTC
TRBV9	-	-	TRBJ2-7	CASSVASSGTTYEQYF	TGTGCCAGCAGCGTAGCTAGCTCGGGCACTACCTACGAGCAGTACTTC
TRBV7-3	-	TRBD2	TRBJ2-3	CASSSGTSGRTDTQYF	TGTGCCAGCAGCTCTGGGACTAGCGGGCGCACAGATACGCAGTATTTT
TRBV24-1	-	TRBD2	TRBJ2-1	CATARGEAGGGDEQFF	TGTGCCACAGCGAGGGGTGAAGCGGGAGGGGGCGATGAGCAGTTCTTC
TRBV5-1	-	-	TRBJ1-2	CASSLHSGYGYTF	TGCGCCAGCAGCTTGCACTCAGGCTATGGCTACACCTTC
TRBV30	-	-	TRBJ1-1	CAWSEMGDTEAFF	TGTGCCTGGAGTGAAATGGGAGACACTGAAGCTTTCTTT
TRBV7-9	-	TRBD1	TRBJ1-2	CASTPGDREGYTF	TGTGCCAGCACCCCGGGGGACAGGGAAGGCTACACCTTC
TRBV5-1	-	-	TRBJ2-4	CASSPRTDIAKNIQYF	TGCGCCAGCAGCCCGCGGACAGATATAGCCAAAAACATTCAGTACTTC
TRBV7-2	once	-	TRBJ1-2	CASSPGGMDYGYTF	TGTGCCAGCAGCCCGGGAGGGATGGACTATGGCTACACCTTC
TRBV6-4	-	-	TRBJ1-5	CASSESDNQPQHF	TGTGCCAGCAGTGAATCAGACAATCAGCCCCAGCATTTT
TRBV13	-	TRBD1	TRBJ1-6	CASSIGTAMNSPLHF	TGTGCCAGCAGCATCGGGACAGCCATGAATTCACCCCTCCACTTT
TRBV9	-	TRBD1	TRBJ1-2	CASSVAGTGGVGYGYTF	TGTGCCAGCAGCGTCGCCGGGACAGGGGGCGTCGGCTATGGCTACACCTTC
TRBV2	once	TRBD1	TRBJ1-1	CASSGTGWDTEAFF	TGTGCCAGCAGTGGGACAGGGTGGGACACTGAAGCTTTCTTT
TRBV3-1/TRBV3-2	-	TRBD1	TRBJ1-2	CASRRTGGLGYTF	TGTGCCAGCAGGCGGACAGGGGGCCTTGGCTACACCTTC
TRBV18	-	TRBD1	TRBJ2-7	CASSPPGQGTEQYF	TGTGCCAGCTCACCTCCGGGACAGGGAACTGAGCAGTACTTC
TRBV28	-	TRBD1	TRBJ2-7	CASSLSDRAYEQYF	TGTGCCAGCAGTTTGAGTGACAGGGCCTACGAGCAGTACTTC
TRBV9	-	-	TRBJ2-6	CASASSGANVLTF	TGTGCCAGCGCCAGCTCTGGGGCCAACGTCCTGACTTTC
TRBV5-6	-	-	TRBJ1-5	CASSLVGRSNQPQHF	TGTGCCAGCAGCTTGGTGGGCCGTAGCAATCAGCCCCAGCATTTT
TRBV28	-	TRBD2	TRBJ2-3	CASSSLAGGGTDTQYF	TGTGCCAGCAGTTCCCTAGCGGGAGGAGGCACAGATACGCAGTATTTT
TRBV15	few	TRBD1	TRBJ2-2	CATSLGTGPSGGELFF	TGTGCCACCAGCTTGGGGACAGGGCCCTCGGGCGGGGAGCTGTTTTTT
TRBV21-1	-	-	TRBJ2-7	CASSSSTALAGVYDEQYF	TGTGCCAGCAGCTCCTCGACAGCTCTAGCGGGAGTTTACGACGAGCAGTACTTC
TRBV19	once	TRBD1	TRBJ1-6	CASSMFSGGTGNSPLHF	TGTGCCAGTAGTATGTTTTCTGGTGGGACAGGCAATTCACCCCTCCACTTT
TRBV5-1	-	-	TRBJ1-2	CASSPTRAGYGYTF	TGCGCCAGCAGCCCCACCCGGGCGGGCTATGGCTACACCTTC
TRBV27	few	-	TRBJ1-5	CASSLLSNQPQHF	TGTGCCAGCAGTCTCCTTAGCAATCAGCCCCAGCATTTT